These 8 T cell receptor beta chains originate from one sample sequenced in a study of Tregs in tolerant kidney transplant recipients. The method was immunoSEQ multiplex PCR; TCRdb's version includes in-frame clones alone and lacks a portion of them. The data include tens of thousands of clones; the top ten clones carry approximately 0.78%. The sequences come from CD4+ T cells from blood, collected before the transplant. The receptors were sampled from a human donor who received a combined kidney and bone marrow transplant.

Of note for this clone: The sequence runs out 3 residues before the end of the CDR3; the remainder is reconstructed from the germline J gene. The chain joins TRBV7-6 to TRBJ1-2; D possibly corresponds to TRBD1 (5 bases). CDR1 is SGHVS and CDR2 is FNYEAQ in the germline V gene. The CDR3 contains 14 residues. CDR3 bases read: TGTGCCAGCAGCCCGGACACCTCTACTGGGGGC. This translates into CASSPDTSTGG. The entire CDR3 protein reads CASSPDTSTGGYTF. The entire variable domain, with the rest obtained from reference TRBV7-6 and TRBJ1-2, is as follows: GAGVSQSPRYKVTKRGQDVALRCDPISGHVSLYWYRQALGQGPEFLTYFNYEAQQDKSGLPNDRFSAERPEGSISTLTIQRTEQRDSAMYRCASSPDTSTGGYTFGSGTRLTVV.

On this clone itself: The sequence runs out 3 residues before the end of the CDR3; the remainder is reconstructed from the germline J gene. The J gene is TRBJ1-1, the V gene TRBV5-4; 8 bases agree with TRBD1. CDR3 length: 15 residues. V was pared by 7 bases and J by 5 bases, with 13 bases of the junction left unmatched. Germline V gene data show CDR1 as SGHNT and CDR2 as YYREEE (reference sequence). This chain's CDR3 is CASRLGGTGGTEAFF. The sequenced part of the CDR3 DNA is TGTGCCAGCCGACTTGGCGGGACAGGAGGGACTGAA.

Comment on this clone: Read sequence stops 3 residues before the CDR3 end, and the germline J gene provides the missing end. The chain employs TRBV10-3 and TRBJ2-4, with 8 bases identical to TRBD1. This CDR3 is 17 amino acids long. The V gene's germline CDR1 is ENHRY and CDR2 SYGVKD. The V gene end was trimmed by 5 bases and the J gene end by 6 bases; junction bases not matched to a gene: 15. The CDR3 bases that were read are TGTGCCATCAGTCCTTCGACAGGGGCCGGGGTCGGAAACATT. Protein sequence: CAISPSTGAGVGNI. The full CDR3 reads CAISPSTGAGVGNIQYF.

About this clone: The read gets to within 3 residues of the CDR3 end, and the germline J gene fills in the rest. This chain links TRBV20-1 with TRBJ2-3; 8 bases map to TRBD2. Germline loops: CDR1 DFQATT, CDR2 SNEGSKA (reference sequence). The CDR3 runs 13 residues. Losses at the gene ends were 6 bases for V and 2 bases for J; bases not matched to a gene: 4. The part of the CDR3 DNA that was read is TGCAGTGCCTCGACTAGCGACACAGATACG. This sequence encodes CSASTSDTDT. The whole CDR3 is CSASTSDTDTQYF.

As for this clone: The read ends 3 residues shy of where the CDR3 ends; the end is completed using the germline J gene. J is TRBJ1-2 and V is TRBV19, with a tentative D call TRBD1 (5 bases). Germline CDR1 and CDR2: LNHDA and SQIVND (reference sequence). This CDR3 is built from 15 residues. V was pared by 4 bases and J by 3 bases, with 15 bases between. The DNA read from the CDR3 is TGTGCCAGTAGTACCTTGACTGACAGTGACTATGGC. Translated, it gives CASSTLTDSDYG. The full CDR3 sequence reads CASSTLTDSDYGYTF.

Notes on this clone: The missing CDR3 end, 3 residues past where the read stops, is filled in from the germline J gene. The rearrangement uses TRBV7-2 and TRBJ2-7, with TRBD1 identical over 8 bases. The CDR3 runs 15 residues. V trimming: 2 bases; J trimming: 5 bases; junction bases outside the gene matches: 8. Germline V lookup: CDR1 SGHTA, CDR2 FQGNSA. The CDR3 bases that were read are TGTGCCAGCAGCTTATCGGGCAGGGGGCGCGACGAG. It yields the protein CASSLSGRGRDE. The entire CDR3 protein reads CASSLSGRGRDEQYF.

Worth noting for this clone: The missing CDR3 end, 3 residues past where the read stops, is filled in from the germline J gene. The V gene is TRBV12-3 or TRBV12-4, the J gene TRBJ1-1, with 8 bases matching TRBD1. V gave up 6 bases and J gave up 0 bases; unmatched junction bases: 6. The CDR3 consists of 15 residues. Incomplete CDR3 DNA: TGTGCCAGCAGCCAGGACAGGGCCATGAACACTGAA. Protein product: CASSQDRAMNTE. The full CDR3 reads CASSQDRAMNTEAFF.

On this clone: The CDR3 end lies 3 residues beyond the end of the read and is filled in from the germline J gene. This chain links TRBV30 with TRBJ2-3; a weak D match, TRBD2 (6 bases). This CDR3 region has 11 residues. The germline CDR1 and CDR2 sequences are GTSNPN and SVGIG (reference sequence). The CDR3 protein is CAWSPGLPQYF. The sequenced part of the CDR3 DNA is TGTGCCTGGAGCCCCGGACTACCG. The full variable domain, completed using reference TRBV30 and TRBJ2-3, is SQTIHQWPATLVQPVGSPLSLECTVEGTSNPNLYWYRQAAGRGLQLLFYSVGIGQISSEVPQNLSASRPQDRQFILSSKKLLLSDSGFYLCAWSPGLPQYFGPGTRLTVL.